This is a list of T cell receptor beta chains from one sample in a study of technical replicates of blood from a handful of donors. Clones were read by immunoSEQ multiplex PCR, and TCRdb kept only the in-frame ones, dropping some. Of fewer than 85,000 clones in the sample, over 90% were seen once. Sample: PBMCs. The receptors were sampled from a human donor in good health. Some clones in this sample may be carry-over from other donors' samples. Both conserved end residues are part of each CDR3. Fields, in order: clone size, J gene, V gene, D gene, CDR3 DNA, CDR3 protein. A D gene is named only where the DNA matches it firmly. Only part of the rows carry a size: once, few, many, or a class if the clone is expanded.

NA | TRBJ2-2 | TRBV4-3 | NA | TGCGCCAGCAGCCACCCTCCCGGGGGAGGTTCGGGCGGGGAGCTGTTTTTT | CASSHPPGGGSGGELFF
NA | TRBJ2-2 | TRBV7-9 | TRBD2 | TGTGCCAGCAGCCCTCACCTGGGTTATAGCGGGAGTGACACCGGGGAGCTGTTTTTT | CASSPHLGYSGSDTGELFF
NA | TRBJ2-3 | TRBV18 | NA | TGTGCCAGCTCAGGGGGCGGCACAGATACGCAGTATTTT | CASSGGGTDTQYF
NA | TRBJ2-3 | TRBV4-3 | NA | TGCGCCAGCAGCCTTATGAACGCCGCGGATACGCAGTATTTT | CASSLMNAADTQYF
once | TRBJ2-7 | TRBV6-5 | NA | TGTGCCAGCAGCGCCTGGGGGGGCGTTAACGAGCAGTACTTC | CASSAWGGVNEQYF
NA | TRBJ1-1 | TRBV5-4 | NA | TGTGCCAGCAGCTTGGAACGGTTAACTTTCTTT | CASSLERLTFF
few | TRBJ2-7 | TRBV7-9 | TRBD2 | TGTGCCAGCAGCCCCGGGACTAGCGGGAGAGTCGAGCAGTACTTC | CASSPGTSGRVEQYF
NA | TRBJ1-6 | TRBV30 | TRBD1 | TGTGCCTGGAGTGTCGCTAGGACAGGGCGTCTTTCACCCCTCCACTTT | CAWSVARTGRLSPLHF
NA | TRBJ2-7 | TRBV7-2 | NA | TGTGCCAGCAGCCTTGGGGGGACAGCCTACGAGCAGTACTTC | CASSLGGTAYEQYF
NA | TRBJ2-2 | TRBV6-1 | NA | TGTGCCAGCACCATGACAGGAGTCACCGGGGAGCTGTTTTTT | CASTMTGVTGELFF
NA | TRBJ1-3 | TRBV2 | TRBD1 | TGTGCCAGCAGGGCCCCATCCGGTAGGGGACAGGGAGACACCATATATTTT | CASRAPSGRGQGDTIYF
once | TRBJ2-7 | TRBV7-9 | TRBD1 | TGTGCCAGCAGCTTCGACAGGGATCACGAGCAGTACTTC | CASSFDRDHEQYF
NA | TRBJ2-5 | TRBV7-2 | TRBD1 | TGTGCCAGCAGCATCCCCGGGACAGGCCGTCGGGAGACCCAGTACTTC | CASSIPGTGRRETQYF
few | TRBJ1-5 | TRBV19 | NA | TGTGCCAGTAATCAGCCGGGAGCTCAATATAGCAATCAGCCCCAGCATTTT | CASNQPGAQYSNQPQHF
NA | TRBJ1-6 | TRBV4-2 | TRBD1 | TGTGCCAGCAGCCAGGGACAGGTCGTTTCACCCCTCCACTTT | CASSQGQVVSPLHF
NA | TRBJ1-1 | TRBV7-2 | NA | TGTGCCAGCAGCCGCGCGACAGCAAACACTGAAGCTTTCTTT | CASSRATANTEAFF
NA | TRBJ2-1 | TRBV5-6 | NA | TGTGCCAGCAGTCCTGGGGGGGCCACCTACAATGAGCAGTTCTTC | CASSPGGATYNEQFF
NA | TRBJ2-3 | TRBV5-6 | TRBD1 | TGTGCCAGCAGCACCGGGACAGGGATAGATACGCAGTATTTT | CASSTGTGIDTQYF
NA | TRBJ1-5 | TRBV2 | NA | TGTGCCAGCAGTGTCGGAGGGGATAATCAGCCCCAGCATTTT | CASSVGGDNQPQHF
once | TRBJ2-1 | TRBV4-1 | NA | TGCGCCAGCAGCCAAGTAGCTAGCTCCTACAATGAGCAGTTCTTC | CASSQVASSYNEQFF
NA | TRBJ1-2 | TRBV30 | NA | TGTGCCTGGAACCGGGGATATGGCTACACCTTC | CAWNRGYGYTF
NA | TRBJ2-5 | TRBV6-1 | NA | TGTGCCAGCAGTGAAGCATGGGGCCCAGCCAGGGAGACCCAGTACTTC | CASSEAWGPARETQYF
NA | TRBJ2-7 | TRBV5-4 | TRBD2 | TGTGCCAGCAGCTTGGTAGGACTAGGCTACGAGCAGTACTTC | CASSLVGLGYEQYF
NA | TRBJ2-2 | TRBV5-1 | TRBD2 | TGCGCCAGCAGCTTGGCTCCTAGCGGAACGAACACCGGGGAGCTGTTTTTT | CASSLAPSGTNTGELFF
NA | TRBJ1-6 | TRBV5-4 | NA | TGTGCCAGCAGCTTTGAGCTCGATTCACCCCTCCACTTT | CASSFELDSPLHF
NA | TRBJ1-6 | TRBV18 | NA | TGTGCCAGCTCACCCCAAGGCCCGACTCATCTATATAATTCACCCCTCCACTTT | CASSPQGPTHLYNSPLHF
once | TRBJ2-7 | TRBV5-1 | TRBD1 | TGCGCCAGCAGCTTGGTGACAGGGGTGGACGAGCAGTACTTC | CASSLVTGVDEQYF
once | TRBJ2-3 | TRBV2 | NA | TGTGCCAGCAGTCGAGACAGTCGCGGCACAGATACGCAGTATTTT | CASSRDSRGTDTQYF
NA | TRBJ1-2 | TRBV4-1 | NA | TGCGCCAGCAGCCAAGAACTCTTTGGCTACACCTTC | CASSQELFGYTF
NA | TRBJ1-6 | TRBV7-3 | TRBD1 | TGTGCCAGCAGCGCACAGGGGGGAGGGAATTCACCCCTCCACTTT | CASSAQGGGNSPLHF
NA | TRBJ2-2 | TRBV10-3 | NA | TGTGCCATCAGTGAGCACGGGGGGCAGACTGCCGGGGAGCTGTTTTTT | CAISEHGGQTAGELFF
NA | TRBJ1-6 | TRBV9 | NA | TGTGCCAGCAGCCCGAAGCTACAGGCCAAGGATTCACCCCTCCACTTT | CASSPKLQAKDSPLHF
NA | TRBJ1-5 | TRBV4-3 | NA | TGCGCCAGCAGCCAAGATCGGTGGTCAGGGGGCAATCAGCCCCAGCATTTT | CASSQDRWSGGNQPQHF
NA | TRBJ2-3 | TRBV5-1 | TRBD2 | TGCGCCAGCAGCACAGGACTAGCGGGATCGGCAGATACGCAGTATTTT | CASSTGLAGSADTQYF
NA | TRBJ2-1 | TRBV20-1 | NA | TGCAGTGCCAGGTACGTCGATGAGCAGTTCTTC | CSARYVDEQFF
NA | TRBJ2-5 | TRBV4-1 | NA | TGCGCCAGCAGCCAAACAGGGTTGGAGACCCAGTACTTC | CASSQTGLETQYF
NA | TRBJ1-2 | TRBV7-2 | NA | TGTGCCAGCAGCCCATGGCATCCAGCTAACTATGGCTACACCTTC | CASSPWHPANYGYTF
NA | TRBJ2-2 | TRBV7-3 | TRBD1 | TGTGCCAGCAGAACGGACAGGGTGGGCGGGGAGCTGTTTTTT | CASRTDRVGGELFF
NA | TRBJ2-3 | TRBV5-4 | TRBD2 | TGTGCCAGCAGTCTAGCGGGAGGCCCGGGAGATACGCAGTATTTT | CASSLAGGPGDTQYF
NA | TRBJ2-3 | TRBV7-9 | NA | TGTGCCAGCAGCTCCACTACAGATACGCAGTATTTT | CASSSTTDTQYF
NA | TRBJ2-7 | TRBV14 | NA | TGTGCCAGCAGCCCGGGGGTCTACGAGCAGTACTTC | CASSPGVYEQYF
NA | TRBJ2-7 | TRBV4-2 | TRBD2 | TGTGCCAGCAGCCAGGGGAGCGGGGACCCCTACGAGCAGTACTTC | CASSQGSGDPYEQYF
NA | TRBJ2-5 | TRBV6-1 | TRBD2 | TGTGCCAGCAGTGCAAGCGAATCTAGCGGGGGACAAGAGACCCAGTACTTC | CASSASESSGGQETQYF
NA | TRBJ2-7 | TRBV7-2 | NA | TGTGCCAGCAGCTTAATTTACAGGGCCGAGCAGTACTTC | CASSLIYRAEQYF
NA | TRBJ2-1 | TRBV12-5 | NA | TGTGCTAGTGGTTTGGAATCCCGGGACAAAGACTACAATGAGCAGTTCTTC | CASGLESRDKDYNEQFF
NA | TRBJ2-3 | TRBV6-1 | TRBD1 | TGTGCCACCAGGAGGACAGGGGGCACAGATACGCAGTATTTT | CATRRTGGTDTQYF
NA | TRBJ2-3 | TRBV5-4 | TRBD2 | TGTGCCAGCAGCTCCTATCAGGGCGGGAGTACAGATACGCAGTATTTT | CASSSYQGGSTDTQYF
NA | TRBJ2-7 | TRBV14 | NA | TGTGCCAGCAGCCAAGCAGGGGTCTACGAGCAGTACTTC | CASSQAGVYEQYF
NA | TRBJ2-3 | TRBV7-2 | TRBD2 | TGTGCCAGCAGCTTACTAGCGGGGGGCATAGATACGCAGTATTTT | CASSLLAGGIDTQYF
NA | TRBJ2-3 | TRBV4-2 | TRBD2 | TGTGCCAGCAGCCAAGACCCAGCGGGGGGGCTTAGCACAGATACGCAGTATTTT | CASSQDPAGGLSTDTQYF
NA | TRBJ2-3 | TRBV4-1 | TRBD1 | TGCGCCAGCAGCCAAGTCGACGGACAGGTGGGCACAAGCACAGATACGCAGTATTTT | CASSQVDGQVGTSTDTQYF
NA | TRBJ2-5 | TRBV7-2 | TRBD2 | TGTGCCAGCAGCTTAGGGGGCCAGCGGGAGGGCCGAAGAGAGACCCAGTACTTC | CASSLGGQREGRRETQYF
NA | TRBJ2-1 | TRBV11-3 | NA | TGTGCCAGCAGCCCGAGAAGTAACAATGAGCAGTTCTTC | CASSPRSNNEQFF
NA | TRBJ1-2 | TRBV4-3 | NA | TGCGCCAGCAGCCAAGAACAGGGAGCTAACTATGGCTACACCTTC | CASSQEQGANYGYTF
once | TRBJ1-5 | TRBV19 | TRBD1 | TGTGCCAGTAGGACAGGGGGCTATGGCAATCAGCCCCAGCATTTT | CASRTGGYGNQPQHF
NA | TRBJ2-7 | TRBV7-2 | NA | TGTGCCAGCAGTTCACAGGGTGGTAACGAGCAGTACTTC | CASSSQGGNEQYF
NA | TRBJ2-5 | TRBV7-3 | TRBD2 | TGTGCCAGCAGCTTAAAATTAGCGGGACAACAAGAGACCCAGTACTTC | CASSLKLAGQQETQYF
few | TRBJ1-2 | TRBV5-6 | NA | TGTGCCAGCAGCCAGACACCACACTATGGCTACACCTTC | CASSQTPHYGYTF
many | TRBJ2-7 | TRBV14 | NA | TGTGCCAGCAGCCTAATCAGGGGTTCCGGGCAGTACTTC | CASSLIRGSGQYF